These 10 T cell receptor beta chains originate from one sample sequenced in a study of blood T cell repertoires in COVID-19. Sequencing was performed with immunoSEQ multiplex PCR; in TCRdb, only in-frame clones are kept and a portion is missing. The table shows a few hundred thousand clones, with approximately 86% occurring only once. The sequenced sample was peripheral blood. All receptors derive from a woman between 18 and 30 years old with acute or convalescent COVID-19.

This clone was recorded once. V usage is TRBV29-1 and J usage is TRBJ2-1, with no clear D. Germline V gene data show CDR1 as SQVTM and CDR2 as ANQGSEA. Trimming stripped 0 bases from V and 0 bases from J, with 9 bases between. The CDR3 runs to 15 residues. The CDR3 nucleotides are TGCAGCGTTGAAGATAACGCAGGCTCCTACAATGAGCAGTTCTTC. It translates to CSVEDNAGSYNEQFF.

Here the CDR3 reads CASAPGSGRAYTDTQYF. DNA for the CDR3: TGTGCCAGCGCACCTGGTAGCGGGAGGGCCTACACAGATACGCAGTATTTT. This chain joins TRBV2 and TRBJ2-3; 11 nucleotides line up with TRBD2. Germline trimming cut 8 bases from V and 2 bases from J; bases unmatched to any gene: 12. CDR1 and CDR2 (germline): SNHLY, FYNNEI. This CDR3 is 17 amino acids long.

CDR3 in amino acids: CAWSPPGQGSSPLHF. CDR3 bases: TGTGCCTGGAGTCCCCCGGGACAGGGCAGTTCACCCCTCCACTTT. The J gene is TRBJ1-6, the V gene TRBV30; TRBD1 matches 9 bases. The germline gives CDR1 GTSNPN, CDR2 SVGIG (reference sequence). The CDR3 runs to 15 residues. Trimming cost V 2 bases and J 9 bases; bases outside gene matches: 8.

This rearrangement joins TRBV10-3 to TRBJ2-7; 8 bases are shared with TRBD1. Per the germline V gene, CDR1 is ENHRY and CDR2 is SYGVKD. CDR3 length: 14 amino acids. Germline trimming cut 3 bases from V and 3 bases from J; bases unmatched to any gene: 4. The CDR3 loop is CAISDQGADYEQYF. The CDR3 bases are TGTGCCATCAGTGACCAGGGGGCGGACTACGAGCAGTACTTC.

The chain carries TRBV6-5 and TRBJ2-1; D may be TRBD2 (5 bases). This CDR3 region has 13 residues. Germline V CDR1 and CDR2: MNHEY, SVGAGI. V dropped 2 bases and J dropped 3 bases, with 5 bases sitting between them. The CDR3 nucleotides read TGTGCCAGCAGTTACGGACTCTACAATGAGCAGTTCTTC. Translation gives CASSYGLYNEQFF.

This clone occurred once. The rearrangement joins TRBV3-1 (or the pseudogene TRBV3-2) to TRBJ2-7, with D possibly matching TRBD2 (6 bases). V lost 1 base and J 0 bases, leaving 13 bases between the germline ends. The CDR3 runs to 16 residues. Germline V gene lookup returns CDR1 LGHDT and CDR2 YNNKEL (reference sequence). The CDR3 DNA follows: TGTGCCAGCAGCCAAGGGAGGGAACTACACTCCTACGAGCAGTACTTC. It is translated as CASSQGRELHSYEQYF.

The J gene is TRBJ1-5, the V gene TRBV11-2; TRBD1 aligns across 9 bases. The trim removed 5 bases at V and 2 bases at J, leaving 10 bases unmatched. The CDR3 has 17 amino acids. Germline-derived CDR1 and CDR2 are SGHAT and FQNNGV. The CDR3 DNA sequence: TGTGCCAGCAGCCCGACAGGGGGAAGGATATGCAATCAGCCCCAGCATTTT. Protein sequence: CASSPTGGRICNQPQHF.

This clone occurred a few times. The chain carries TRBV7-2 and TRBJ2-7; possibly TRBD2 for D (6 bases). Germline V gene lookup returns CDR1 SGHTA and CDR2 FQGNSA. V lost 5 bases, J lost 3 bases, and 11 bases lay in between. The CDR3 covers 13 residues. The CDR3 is CASSPGGFYEQYF. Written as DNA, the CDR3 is TGTGCCAGCAGCCCTGGGGGGTTCTACGAGCAGTACTTC. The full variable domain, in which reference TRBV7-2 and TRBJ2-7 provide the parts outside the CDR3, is GAGVSQSPSNKVTEKGKDVELRCDPISGHTALYWYRQSLGQGLEFLIYFQGNSAPDKSGLPSDRFSAERTGGSVSTLTIQRTQQEDSAVYLCASSPGGFYEQYFGPGTRLTVT.

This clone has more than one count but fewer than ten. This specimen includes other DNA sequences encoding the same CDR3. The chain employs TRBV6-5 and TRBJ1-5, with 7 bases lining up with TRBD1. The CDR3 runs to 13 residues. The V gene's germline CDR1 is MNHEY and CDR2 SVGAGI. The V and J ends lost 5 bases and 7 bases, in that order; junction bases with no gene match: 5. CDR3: CASSRQGDQPQHF. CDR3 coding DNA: TGTGCCAGCAGTAGACAGGGAGACCAGCCCCAGCATTTT.

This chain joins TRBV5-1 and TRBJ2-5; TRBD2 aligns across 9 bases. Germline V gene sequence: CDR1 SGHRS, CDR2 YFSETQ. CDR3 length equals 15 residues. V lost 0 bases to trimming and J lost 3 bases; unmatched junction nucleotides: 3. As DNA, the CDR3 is TGCGCCAGCAGCTTGGGGTCTAGCGGGGAAGAGACCCAGTACTTC. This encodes CASSLGSSGEETQYF.